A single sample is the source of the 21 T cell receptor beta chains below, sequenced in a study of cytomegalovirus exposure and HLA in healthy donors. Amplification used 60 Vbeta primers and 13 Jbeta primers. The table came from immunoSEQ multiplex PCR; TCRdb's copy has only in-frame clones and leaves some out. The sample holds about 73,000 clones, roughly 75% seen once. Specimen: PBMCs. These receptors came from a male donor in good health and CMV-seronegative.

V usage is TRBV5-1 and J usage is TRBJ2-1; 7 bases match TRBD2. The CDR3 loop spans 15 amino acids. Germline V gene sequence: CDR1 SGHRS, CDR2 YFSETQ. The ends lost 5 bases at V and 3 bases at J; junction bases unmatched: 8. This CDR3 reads CASRLRASGYNEQFF. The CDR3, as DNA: TGCGCCAGCAGGTTGAGGGCTAGCGGCTACAATGAGCAGTTCTTC. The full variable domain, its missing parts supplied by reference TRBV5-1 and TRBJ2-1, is KAGVTQTPRYLIKTRGQQVTLSCSPISGHRSVSWYQQTPGQGLQFLFEYFSETQRNKGNFPGRFSGRQFSNSRSEMNVSTLELGDSALYLCASRLRASGYNEQFFGPGTRLTVL.

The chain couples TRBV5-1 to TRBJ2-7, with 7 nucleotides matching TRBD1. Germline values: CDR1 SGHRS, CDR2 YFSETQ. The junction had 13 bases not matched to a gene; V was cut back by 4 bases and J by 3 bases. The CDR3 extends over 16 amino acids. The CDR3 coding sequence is TGCGCCAGCAGCCCGTTAGCCGGGACAGAGTACTACGAGCAGTACTTC. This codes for CASSPLAGTEYYEQYF.

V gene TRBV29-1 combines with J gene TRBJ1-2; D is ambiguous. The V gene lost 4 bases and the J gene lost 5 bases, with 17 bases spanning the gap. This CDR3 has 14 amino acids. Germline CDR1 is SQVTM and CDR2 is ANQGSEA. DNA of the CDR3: TGCAGCGTTGTCCCTCCCAGCAGGAATTATGGCTACACCTTC. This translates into CSVVPPSRNYGYTF.

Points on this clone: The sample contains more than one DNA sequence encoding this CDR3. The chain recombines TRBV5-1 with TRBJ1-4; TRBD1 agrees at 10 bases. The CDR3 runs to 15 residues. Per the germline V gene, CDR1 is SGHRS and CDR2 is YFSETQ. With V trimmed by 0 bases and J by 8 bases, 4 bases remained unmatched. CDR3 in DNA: TGCGCCAGCAGCTTGGGGACAGGGGGGGGAGAAAAACTGTTTTTT. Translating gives CASSLGTGGGEKLFF.

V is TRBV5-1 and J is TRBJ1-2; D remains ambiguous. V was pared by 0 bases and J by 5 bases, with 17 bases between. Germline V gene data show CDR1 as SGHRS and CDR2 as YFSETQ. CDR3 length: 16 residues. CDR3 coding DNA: TGCGCCAGCAGCTTGGGGGAACGGAGGGATGGGTATGGCTACACCTTC. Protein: CASSLGERRDGYGYTF.

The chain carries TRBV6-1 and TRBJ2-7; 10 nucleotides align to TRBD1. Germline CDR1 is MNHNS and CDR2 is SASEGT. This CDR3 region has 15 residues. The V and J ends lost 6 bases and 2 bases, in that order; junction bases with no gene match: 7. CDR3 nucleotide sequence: TGTGCCAGCAGCGTCTCCGGGACAGGGGCCTACGAGCAGTACTTC. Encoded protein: CASSVSGTGAYEQYF.

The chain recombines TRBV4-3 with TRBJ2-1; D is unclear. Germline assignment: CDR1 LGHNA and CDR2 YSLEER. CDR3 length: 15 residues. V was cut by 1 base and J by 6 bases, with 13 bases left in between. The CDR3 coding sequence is TGCGCCAGCAGCCAAGGCCGTGCTAGTACCAATGAGCAGTTCTTC. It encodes CASSQGRASTNEQFF.

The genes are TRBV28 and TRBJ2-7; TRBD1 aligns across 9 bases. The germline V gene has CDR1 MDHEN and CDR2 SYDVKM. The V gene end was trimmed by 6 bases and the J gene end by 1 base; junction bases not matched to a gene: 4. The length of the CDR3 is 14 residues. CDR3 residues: CASSSGTGSYEQYF. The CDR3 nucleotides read TGTGCCAGCAGCTCCGGGACAGGGTCCTACGAGCAGTACTTC.

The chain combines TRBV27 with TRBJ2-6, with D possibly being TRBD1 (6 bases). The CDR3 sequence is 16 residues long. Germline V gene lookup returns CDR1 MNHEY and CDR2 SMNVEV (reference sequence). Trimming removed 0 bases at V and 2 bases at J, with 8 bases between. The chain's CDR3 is CASSLSYRAGANVLTF. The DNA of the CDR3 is TGTGCCAGCAGTTTATCGTACAGGGCTGGGGCCAACGTCCTGACTTTC.

The DNA of the CDR3 is TGTGCCAGCAGCCAAGACAGACAGGCTAACTATGGCTACACCTTC. As protein: CASSQDRQANYGYTF. The chain combines TRBV4-2 with TRBJ1-2; a weak D match, TRBD1 (6 bases). The germline V gene has CDR1 LGHNA and CDR2 YNFKEQ. The CDR3 runs 15 residues. The V end was cut by 0 bases, the J end by 0 bases, with 8 bases between.

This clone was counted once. The CDR3 coding sequence is TGCGCCAGCTGCGAGCGGGGGACCCAAGAGACCCAGTACTTC. Its protein product is CASCERGTQETQYF. This chain uses TRBV10-2 with TRBJ2-5; TRBD2 matches at 8 bases. CDR1 is WSHSY and CDR2 is SAAADI in the germline V gene. V lost 8 bases, J lost 1 base, and 6 bases stayed unmatched. The CDR3 covers 14 residues.

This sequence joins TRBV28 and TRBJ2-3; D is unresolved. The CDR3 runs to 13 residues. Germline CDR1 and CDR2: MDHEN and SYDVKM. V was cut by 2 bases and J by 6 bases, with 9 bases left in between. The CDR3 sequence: CASSLRVSDTQYF. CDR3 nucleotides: TGTGCCAGCAGTTTAAGAGTTTCGGATACGCAGTATTTT. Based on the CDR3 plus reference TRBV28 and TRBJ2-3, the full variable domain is DVKVTQSSRYLVKRTGEKVFLECVQDMDHENMFWYRQDPGLGLRLIYFSYDVKMKEKGDIPEGYSVSREKKERFSLILESASTNQTSMYLCASSLRVSDTQYFGPGTRLTVL.

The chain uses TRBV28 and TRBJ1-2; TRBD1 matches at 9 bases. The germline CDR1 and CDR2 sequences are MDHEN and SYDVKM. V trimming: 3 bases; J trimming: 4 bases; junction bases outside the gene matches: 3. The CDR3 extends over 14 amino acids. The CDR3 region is CASSLTGGTYGYTF. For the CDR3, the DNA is TGTGCCAGCAGTTTGACAGGGGGGACCTATGGCTACACCTTC.

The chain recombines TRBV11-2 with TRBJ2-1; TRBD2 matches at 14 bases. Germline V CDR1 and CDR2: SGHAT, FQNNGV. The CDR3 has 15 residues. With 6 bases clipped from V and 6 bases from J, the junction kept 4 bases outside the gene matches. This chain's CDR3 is CASSYGLAGGNEQFF. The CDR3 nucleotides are TGTGCCAGCAGTTATGGACTAGCGGGGGGCAATGAGCAGTTCTTC.

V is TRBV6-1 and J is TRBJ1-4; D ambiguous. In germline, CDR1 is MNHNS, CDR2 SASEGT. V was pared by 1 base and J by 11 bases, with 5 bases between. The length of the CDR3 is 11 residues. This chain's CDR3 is CASSEGGKLFF. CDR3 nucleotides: TGTGCCAGCAGTGAAGGAGGGAAACTGTTTTTT.

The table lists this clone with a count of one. In DNA, the CDR3 is TGTGCCTGGAGTGTACAACGCGGATACTATGGCTACACCTTC. Translation: CAWSVQRGYYGYTF. The V and J genes are TRBV30 and TRBJ1-2; D is ambiguous. V lost 0 bases and J 3 bases, leaving 11 bases between the germline ends. CDR1 GTSNPN and CDR2 SVGIG come from the germline V gene (reference sequence). The CDR3 has 14 residues. Variable domain in full (rest from reference TRBV30 and TRBJ1-2): SQTIHQWPATLVQPVGSPLSLECTVEGTSNPNLYWYRQAAGRGLQLLFYSVGIGQISSEVPQNLSASRPQDRQFILSSKKLLLSDSGFYLCAWSVQRGYYGYTFGSGTRLTVV.

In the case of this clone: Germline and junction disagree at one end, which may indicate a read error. The CDR3 loop reads CSSSSDFHEQFF. In nucleotides, the CDR3 is TGTTCCAGCAGCTCAGACTTCCATGAGCAGTTCTTC. The chain recombines TRBV7-9 with TRBJ2-1; D gene ambiguous. CDR1 and CDR2 from the germline V gene are SEHNR and FQNEAQ (reference sequence). The CDR3 runs 12 residues.

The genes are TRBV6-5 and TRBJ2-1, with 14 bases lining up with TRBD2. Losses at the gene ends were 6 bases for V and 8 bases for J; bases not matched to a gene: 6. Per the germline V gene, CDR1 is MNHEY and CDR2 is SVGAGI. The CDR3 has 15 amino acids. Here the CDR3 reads CASRAGLAGVDEQFF. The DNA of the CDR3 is TGTGCCAGCAGGGCGGGACTAGCGGGAGTGGATGAGCAGTTCTTC.

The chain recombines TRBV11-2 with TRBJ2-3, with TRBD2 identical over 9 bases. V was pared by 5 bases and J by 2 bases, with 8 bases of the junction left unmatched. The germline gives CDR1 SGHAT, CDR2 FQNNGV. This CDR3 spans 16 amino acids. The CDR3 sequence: CASSPLGTSNTDTQYF. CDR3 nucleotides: TGTGCCAGCAGCCCACTCGGGACTAGCAACACAGATACGCAGTATTTT.

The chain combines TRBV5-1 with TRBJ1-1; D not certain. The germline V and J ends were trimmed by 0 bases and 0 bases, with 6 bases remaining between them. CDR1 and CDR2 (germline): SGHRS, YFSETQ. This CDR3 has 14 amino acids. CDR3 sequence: CASSLEHLNTEAFF. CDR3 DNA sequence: TGCGCCAGCAGCTTGGAACACCTGAACACTGAAGCTTTCTTT.

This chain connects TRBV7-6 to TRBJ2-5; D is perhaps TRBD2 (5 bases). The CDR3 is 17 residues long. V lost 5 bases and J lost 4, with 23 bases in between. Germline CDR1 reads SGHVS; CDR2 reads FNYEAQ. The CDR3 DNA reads TGTGCCAGCAGCCGGGGATTGCCGACCGATGAGGGAGAGACCCAGTACTTC. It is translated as CASSRGLPTDEGETQYF.